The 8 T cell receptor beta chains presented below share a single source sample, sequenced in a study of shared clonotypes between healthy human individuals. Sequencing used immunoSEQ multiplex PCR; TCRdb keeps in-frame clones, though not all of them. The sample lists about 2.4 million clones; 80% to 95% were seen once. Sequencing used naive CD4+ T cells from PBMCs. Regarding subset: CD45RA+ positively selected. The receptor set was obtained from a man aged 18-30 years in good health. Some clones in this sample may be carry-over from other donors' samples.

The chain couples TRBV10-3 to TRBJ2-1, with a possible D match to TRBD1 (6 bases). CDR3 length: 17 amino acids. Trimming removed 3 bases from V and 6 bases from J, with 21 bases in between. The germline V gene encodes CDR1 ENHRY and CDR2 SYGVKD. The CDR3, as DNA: TGTGCCATCAGTGAATCTGGTGACGGTATAGGGGGCAATGAGCAGTTCTTC. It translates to CAISESGDGIGGNEQFF.

This CDR3 is CASSWLAGWGTDTQYF. The CDR3 nucleotides are TGCGCCAGCAGCTGGTTAGCGGGGTGGGGCACAGATACGCAGTATTTT. J is TRBJ2-3 and V is TRBV5-1, with 8 positions matching TRBD2. The junction had 7 bases not matched to a gene; V was cut back by 3 bases and J by 1 base. This CDR3 has 16 residues. Germline CDR1 is SGHRS and CDR2 is YFSETQ.

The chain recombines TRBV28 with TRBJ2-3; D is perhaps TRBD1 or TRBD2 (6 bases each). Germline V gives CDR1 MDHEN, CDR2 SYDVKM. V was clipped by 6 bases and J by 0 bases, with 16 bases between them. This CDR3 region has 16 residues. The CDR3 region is CASSPRGRDSTDTQYF. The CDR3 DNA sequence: TGTGCCAGCAGCCCCCGGGGGCGGGACAGCACAGATACGCAGTATTTT.

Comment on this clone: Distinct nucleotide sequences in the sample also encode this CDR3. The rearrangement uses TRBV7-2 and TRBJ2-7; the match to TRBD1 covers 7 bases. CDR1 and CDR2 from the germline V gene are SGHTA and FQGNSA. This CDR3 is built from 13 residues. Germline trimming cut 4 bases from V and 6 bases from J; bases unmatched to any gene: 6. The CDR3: CASSSDRAGEQYF. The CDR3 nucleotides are TGTGCCAGCAGCTCCGACAGGGCGGGCGAGCAGTACTTC. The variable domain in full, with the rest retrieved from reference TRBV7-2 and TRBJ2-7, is GAGVSQSPSNKVTEKGKDVELRCDPISGHTALYWYRQSLGQGLEFLIYFQGNSAPDKSGLPSDRFSAERTGGSVSTLTIQRTQQEDSAVYLCASSSDRAGEQYFGPGTRLTVT.

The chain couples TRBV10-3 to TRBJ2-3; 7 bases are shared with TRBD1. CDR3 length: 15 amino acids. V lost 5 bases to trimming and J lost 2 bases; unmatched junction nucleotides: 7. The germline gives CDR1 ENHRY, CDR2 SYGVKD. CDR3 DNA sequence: TGTGCCATCAGTCAGAAAACAGGGGCCACAGATACGCAGTATTTT. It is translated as CAISQKTGATDTQYF.

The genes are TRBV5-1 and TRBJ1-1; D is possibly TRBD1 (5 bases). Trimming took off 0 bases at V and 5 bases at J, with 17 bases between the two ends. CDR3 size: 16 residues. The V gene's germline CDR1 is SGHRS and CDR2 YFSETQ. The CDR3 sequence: CASSLGGTERGTEAFF. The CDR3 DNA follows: TGCGCCAGCAGCTTGGGTGGGACCGAACGGGGGACTGAAGCTTTCTTT.

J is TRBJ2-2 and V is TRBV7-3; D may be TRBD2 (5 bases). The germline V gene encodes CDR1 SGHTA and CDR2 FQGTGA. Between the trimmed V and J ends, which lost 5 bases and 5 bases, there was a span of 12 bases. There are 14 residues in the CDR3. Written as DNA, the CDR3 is TGTGCCAGCAGCCAAACCACGGGAACCGGGGAGCTGTTTTTT. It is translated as CASSQTTGTGELFF.

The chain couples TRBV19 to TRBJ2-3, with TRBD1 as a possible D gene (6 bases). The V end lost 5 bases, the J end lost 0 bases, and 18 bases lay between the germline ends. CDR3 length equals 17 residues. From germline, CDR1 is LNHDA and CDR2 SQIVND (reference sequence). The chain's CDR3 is CASSAHGRGSSTDTQYF. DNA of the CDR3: TGTGCCAGTAGTGCTCACGGCAGGGGTAGTAGCACAGATACGCAGTATTTT.